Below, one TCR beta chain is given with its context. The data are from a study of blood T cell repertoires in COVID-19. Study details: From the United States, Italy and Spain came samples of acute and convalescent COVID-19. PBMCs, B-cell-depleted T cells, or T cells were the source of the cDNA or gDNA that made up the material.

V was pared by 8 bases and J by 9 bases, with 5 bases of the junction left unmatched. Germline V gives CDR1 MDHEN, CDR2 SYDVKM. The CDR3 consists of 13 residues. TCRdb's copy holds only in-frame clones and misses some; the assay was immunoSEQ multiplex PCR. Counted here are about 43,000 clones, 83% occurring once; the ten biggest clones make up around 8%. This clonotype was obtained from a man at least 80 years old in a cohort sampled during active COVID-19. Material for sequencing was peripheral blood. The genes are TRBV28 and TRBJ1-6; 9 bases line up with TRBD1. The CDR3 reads CASLGQGGSPLHF. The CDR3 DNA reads TGTGCCAGCTTGGGACAGGGAGGTTCACCCCTCCACTTT.